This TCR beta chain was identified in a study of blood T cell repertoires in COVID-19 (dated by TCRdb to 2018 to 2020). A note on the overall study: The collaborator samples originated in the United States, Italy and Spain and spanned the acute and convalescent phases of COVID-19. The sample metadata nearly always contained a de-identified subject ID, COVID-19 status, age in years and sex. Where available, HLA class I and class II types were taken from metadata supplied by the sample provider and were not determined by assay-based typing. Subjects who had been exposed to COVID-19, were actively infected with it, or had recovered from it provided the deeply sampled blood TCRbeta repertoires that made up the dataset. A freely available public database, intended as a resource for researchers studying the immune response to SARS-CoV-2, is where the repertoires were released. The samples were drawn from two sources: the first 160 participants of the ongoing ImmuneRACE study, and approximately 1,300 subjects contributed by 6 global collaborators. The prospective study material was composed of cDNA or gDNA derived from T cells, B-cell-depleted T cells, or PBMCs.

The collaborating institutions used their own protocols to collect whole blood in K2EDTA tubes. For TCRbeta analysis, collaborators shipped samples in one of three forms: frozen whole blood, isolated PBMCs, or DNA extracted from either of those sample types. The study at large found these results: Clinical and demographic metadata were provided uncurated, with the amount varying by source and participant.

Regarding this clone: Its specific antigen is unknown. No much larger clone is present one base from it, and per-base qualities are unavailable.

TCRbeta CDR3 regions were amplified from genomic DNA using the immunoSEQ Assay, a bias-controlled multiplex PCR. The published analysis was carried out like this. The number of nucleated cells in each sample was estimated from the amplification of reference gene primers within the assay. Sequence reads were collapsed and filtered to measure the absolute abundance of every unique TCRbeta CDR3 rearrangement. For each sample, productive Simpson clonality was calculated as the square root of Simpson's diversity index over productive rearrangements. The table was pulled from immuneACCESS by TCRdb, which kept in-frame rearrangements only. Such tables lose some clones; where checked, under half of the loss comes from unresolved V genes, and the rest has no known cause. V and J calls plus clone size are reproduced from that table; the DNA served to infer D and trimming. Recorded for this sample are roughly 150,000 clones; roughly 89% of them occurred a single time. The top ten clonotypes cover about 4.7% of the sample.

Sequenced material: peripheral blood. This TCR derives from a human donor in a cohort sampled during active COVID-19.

The CDR3 here reads CASSQNRGSSPLHF. The DNA is TGTGCCAGCAGCCAGAACAGGGGTAGTTCACCCCTCCACTTT. Recombination linked TRBV3-1 (or the pseudogene TRBV3-2) to TRBJ1-6; TRBD1 fits 7 bases in the junction. The germline V and J ends show losses of 3 bases and 9 bases respectively, and no gene match explains 5 bases of the junction. CDR1 LGHDT and CDR2 YNNKEL are derived from the germline V gene (reference sequence). CDR3 length: 14 amino acids, cysteine to phenylalanine. This entry keeps only the CDR3 DNA: 42 bases, framed from base 1.